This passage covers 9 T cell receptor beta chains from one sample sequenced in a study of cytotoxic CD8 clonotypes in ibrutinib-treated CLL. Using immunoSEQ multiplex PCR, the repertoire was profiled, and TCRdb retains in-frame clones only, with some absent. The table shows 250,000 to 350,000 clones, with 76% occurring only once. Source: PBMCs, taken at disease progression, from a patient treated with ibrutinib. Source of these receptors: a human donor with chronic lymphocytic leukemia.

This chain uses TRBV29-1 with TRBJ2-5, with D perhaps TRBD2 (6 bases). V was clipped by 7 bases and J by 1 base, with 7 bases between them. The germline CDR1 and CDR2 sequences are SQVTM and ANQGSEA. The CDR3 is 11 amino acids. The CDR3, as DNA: TGCAGCGAACTAGCCCAAGAGACCCAGTACTTC. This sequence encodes CSELAQETQYF.

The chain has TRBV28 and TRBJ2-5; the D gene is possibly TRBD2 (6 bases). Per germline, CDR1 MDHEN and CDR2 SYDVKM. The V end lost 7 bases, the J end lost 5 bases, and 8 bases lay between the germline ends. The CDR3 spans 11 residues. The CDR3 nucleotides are TGTGCCAGCACAGGAGGGGAGACCCAGTACTTC. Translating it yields CASTGGETQYF.

CDR3 amino acids: CASSPSRWETQYF. CDR3 bases: TGTGCCAGCTCACCATCCAGGTGGGAGACCCAGTACTTC. The chain uses TRBV18 and TRBJ2-5, with no clear D. The CDR3 is made up of 13 amino acids. Trimming took off 2 bases at V and 5 bases at J, with 9 bases between the two ends. Germline assignment: CDR1 KGHSH and CDR2 LQKENI.

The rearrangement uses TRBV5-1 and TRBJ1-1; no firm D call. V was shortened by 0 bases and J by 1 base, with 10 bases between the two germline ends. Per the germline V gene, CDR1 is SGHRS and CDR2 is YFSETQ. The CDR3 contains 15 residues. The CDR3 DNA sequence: TGCGCCAGCAGCTTGGAAAGGAGGTGGAACACTGAAGCTTTCTTT. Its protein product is CASSLERRWNTEAFF.

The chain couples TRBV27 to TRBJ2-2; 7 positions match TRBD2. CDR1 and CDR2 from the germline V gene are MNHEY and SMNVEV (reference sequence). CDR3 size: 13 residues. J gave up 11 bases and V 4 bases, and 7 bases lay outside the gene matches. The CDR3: CASSYRLAAELFF. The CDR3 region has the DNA TGTGCCAGCAGTTACCGACTAGCAGCAGAGCTGTTTTTT.

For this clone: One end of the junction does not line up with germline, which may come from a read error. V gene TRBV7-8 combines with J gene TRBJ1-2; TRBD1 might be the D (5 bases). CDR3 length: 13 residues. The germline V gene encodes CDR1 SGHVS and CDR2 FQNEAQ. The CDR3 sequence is CASSLGTSYGYTF. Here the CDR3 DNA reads TGTGCCAGCAGTTTAGGGACCAGCTATGGCTACACCTTC.

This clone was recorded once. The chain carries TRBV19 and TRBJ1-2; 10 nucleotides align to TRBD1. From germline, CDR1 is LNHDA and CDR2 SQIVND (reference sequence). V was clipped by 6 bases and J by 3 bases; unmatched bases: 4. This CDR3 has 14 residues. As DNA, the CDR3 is TGTGCCAGTAGGCGGACAGGGGGGGACTATGGCTACACCTTC. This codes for CASRRTGGDYGYTF.

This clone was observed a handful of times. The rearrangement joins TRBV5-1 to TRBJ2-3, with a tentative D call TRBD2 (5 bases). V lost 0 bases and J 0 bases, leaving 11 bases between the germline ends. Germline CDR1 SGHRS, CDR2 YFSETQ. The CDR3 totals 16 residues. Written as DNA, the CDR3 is TGCGCCAGCAGCTTGGCCGGGCTAGCTAGCACAGATACGCAGTATTTT. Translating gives CASSLAGLASTDTQYF. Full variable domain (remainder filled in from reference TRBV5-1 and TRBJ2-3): KAGVTQTPRYLIKTRGQQVTLSCSPISGHRSVSWYQQTPGQGLQFLFEYFSETQRNKGNFPGRFSGRQFSNSRSEMNVSTLELGDSALYLCASSLAGLASTDTQYFGPGTRLTVL.

CDR3 DNA: TGTGCCAGCAGCTTTGGGAGGAACAGCGGGACTTCCTACGAGCAGTACTTC. Protein product: CASSFGRNSGTSYEQYF. The chain joins TRBV7-8 to TRBJ2-7; 7 bases line up with TRBD2. This CDR3 is built from 17 residues. V was clipped by 3 bases and J by 1 base; unmatched bases: 12. From germline, CDR1 is SGHVS and CDR2 FQNEAQ. Filled out from reference TRBV7-8 and TRBJ2-7, the complete variable domain reads GAGVSQSPRYKVAKRGQDVALRCDPISGHVSLFWYQQALGQGPEFLTYFQNEAQLDKSGLPSDRFFAERPEGSVSTLKIQRTQQEDSAVYLCASSFGRNSGTSYEQYFGPGTRLTVT.